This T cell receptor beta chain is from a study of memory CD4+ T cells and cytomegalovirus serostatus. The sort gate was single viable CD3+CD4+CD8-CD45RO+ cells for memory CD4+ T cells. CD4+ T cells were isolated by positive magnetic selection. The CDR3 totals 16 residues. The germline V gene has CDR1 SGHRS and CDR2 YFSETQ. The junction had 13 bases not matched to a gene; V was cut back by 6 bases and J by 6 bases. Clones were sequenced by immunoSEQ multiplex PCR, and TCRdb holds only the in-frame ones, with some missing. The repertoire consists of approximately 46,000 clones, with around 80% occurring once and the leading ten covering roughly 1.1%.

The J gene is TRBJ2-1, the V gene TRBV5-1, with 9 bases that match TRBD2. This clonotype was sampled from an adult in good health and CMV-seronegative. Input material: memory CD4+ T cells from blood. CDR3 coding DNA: TGCGCCAGCAACGGGGGTTTAGCTAGCGGGATCAATGAGCAGTTCTTC. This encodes CASNGGLASGINEQFF. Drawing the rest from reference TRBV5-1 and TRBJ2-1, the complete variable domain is KAGVTQTPRYLIKTRGQQVTLSCSPISGHRSVSWYQQTPGQGLQFLFEYFSETQRNKGNFPGRFSGRQFSNSRSEMNVSTLELGDSALYLCASNGGLASGINEQFFGPGTRLTVL.